The next 32 T cell receptor beta chains were all read from a single sample in a study of T cell responses to AZD1222 COVID-19 vaccine. The method was immunoSEQ multiplex PCR; TCRdb's version includes in-frame clones alone and lacks a portion of them. The table has 150,000 to 200,000 clones, roughly 91% seen once. The sample consisted of peripheral blood, taken 28 days after the second AZD1222 dose. These receptor sequences come from an adult who received the AZD1222 COVID-19 vaccine.

J is TRBJ1-5 and V is TRBV7-2; 7 bases fit TRBD1. J was trimmed by 4 bases and V by 1 base; bases with no gene match: 4. CDR3 length: 15 amino acids. In germline, CDR1 is SGHTA, CDR2 FQGNSA. The DNA of the CDR3 is TGTGCCAGCAGCTTAGAGGGACAGAATAATCAGCCCCAGCATTTT. It codes for CASSLEGQNNQPQHF.

The chain couples TRBV19 to TRBJ2-7; D is unclear. This CDR3 has 13 amino acids. The V end lost 1 base, the J end lost 0 bases, and 4 bases lay between the germline ends. Germline loops: CDR1 LNHDA, CDR2 SQIVND (reference sequence). The CDR3 region is CASSIAASYEQYF. The CDR3 nucleotides read TGTGCCAGTAGTATAGCGGCCTCCTACGAGCAGTACTTC.

The rearrangement links TRBV2 to TRBJ2-1; TRBD2 might be the D (5 bases). The germline gives CDR1 SNHLY, CDR2 FYNNEI. This CDR3 region has 16 residues. V was shortened by 4 bases and J by 1 base, with 14 bases between the two germline ends. CDR3 sequence (DNA): TGTGCCAGCAGTGCCTATGGAGCGGCGTCCTACAATGAGCAGTTCTTC. It encodes CASSAYGAASYNEQFF.

The rearrangement joins TRBV6-1 to TRBJ1-1; no definite D call. Germline V gives CDR1 MNHNS, CDR2 SASEGT. The CDR3 extends over 13 amino acids. Trimming left V 2 bases short and J 7 bases short, with 11 bases between. CDR3 sequence (DNA): TGTGCCAGCAGTGAATTAGGTCGGAATGAAGCTTTCTTT. This sequence encodes CASSELGRNEAFF.

The chain employs TRBV3-1 (or the pseudogene TRBV3-2) and TRBJ2-7; D gene ambiguous. This CDR3 spans 13 amino acids. The germline gives CDR1 LGHDT, CDR2 YNNKEL (reference sequence). Trimming removed 1 base from V and 3 bases from J, with 7 bases in between. The chain's CDR3 is CASSQAGGYEQYF. As DNA, the CDR3 is TGTGCCAGCAGCCAAGCTGGCGGCTACGAGCAGTACTTC.

The chain is built from TRBV28 and TRBJ1-3, with D perhaps matching TRBD1 (6 bases). The germline gives CDR1 MDHEN, CDR2 SYDVKM. V shed 5 bases and J shed 7 bases, with 12 bases lying between them. The CDR3 sequence is 13 residues long. Written as DNA, the CDR3 is TGTGCCAGCAGTGCGGACAGTCCGAACACCATATATTTT. Its translation is CASSADSPNTIYF.

The chain combines TRBV10-3 with TRBJ1-1, with D possibly being TRBD1 (6 bases). Looked up from germline, CDR1 is ENHRY and CDR2 is SYGVKD. The CDR3 consists of 14 residues. Trimming shortened V by 8 bases and J by 5 bases, and 18 bases separated the two germline ends. The CDR3 bases are TGTGCCATCGGGACACCCCCAGGAGGGACTGAAGCTTTCTTT. Its translation: CAIGTPPGGTEAFF.

This clone has just a few counts. The rearrangement uses TRBV6-5 and TRBJ2-7; TRBD2 aligns across 14 bases. The V and J ends lost 6 bases and 7 bases, in that order; junction bases with no gene match: 8. Germline assignment: CDR1 MNHEY and CDR2 SVGAGI. The CDR3 loop spans 15 amino acids. The CDR3 nucleotides are TGTGCCAGCAGCCGACTAGCGGGAGGGCCCGTGGAGCAGTACTTC. Translation gives CASSRLAGGPVEQYF.

The CDR3 loop reads CATSDRTSGAYEQYF. Written as DNA, the CDR3 is TGTGCCACCAGTGATAGGACTAGCGGAGCTTACGAGCAGTACTTC. This chain uses TRBV24-1 with TRBJ2-7; 10 nucleotides agree with TRBD2. CDR3 size: 15 residues. Germline assignment: CDR1 KGHDR and CDR2 SFDVKD. With 3 bases clipped from V and 4 bases from J, the junction kept 5 bases outside the gene matches.

The chain combines TRBV28 with TRBJ1-2; 8 bases are shared with TRBD1. This CDR3 comprises 14 residues. J gave up 7 bases and V 6 bases, and 10 bases lay outside the gene matches. Germline-derived CDR1 and CDR2 are MDHEN and SYDVKM. The CDR3 DNA follows: TGTGCCAGCAGGACCGGGACAGGTGCCAGTGGCTACACCTTC. It encodes CASRTGTGASGYTF.

The gene calls are TRBV2 and TRBJ1-2; a weak D match, TRBD1 (6 bases). The CDR3 is 15 amino acids. Germline-derived CDR1 and CDR2 are SNHLY and FYNNEI. Deletions cut 2 bases from V and 7 bases from J, with 17 bases between. The CDR3 nucleotides are TGTGCCAGCAGTGAAATCGGGGGGGGCGCGGCTGGCTACACCTTC. Its protein is CASSEIGGGAAGYTF.

V and J are TRBV10-3 and TRBJ2-3, with 10 bases aligning to TRBD2. Germline lookup yields CDR1 ENHRY and CDR2 SYGVKD. CDR3 size: 17 residues. With V trimmed by 6 bases and J by 2 bases, 11 bases remained unmatched. The CDR3: CAIRKREGLSYTDTQYF. CDR3 coding DNA: TGTGCCATCAGGAAGCGGGAGGGCCTTTCTTACACAGATACGCAGTATTTT.

The chain has TRBV28 and TRBJ2-5; D is tentatively TRBD1 or TRBD2 (5 bases each). The CDR3 runs to 15 residues. V was pared by 4 bases and J by 5 bases, with 17 bases between. Germline values: CDR1 MDHEN, CDR2 SYDVKM. The CDR3 is CASSSREAWGETQYF. Written as DNA, the CDR3 is TGTGCCAGCAGTTCAAGAGAGGCCTGGGGGGAGACCCAGTACTTC.

This chain uses TRBV12-3 or TRBV12-4 with TRBJ2-4; D could derive from TRBD1 or TRBD2 (5 bases each). Trimming removed 3 bases at V and 9 bases at J, with 12 bases between. The length of the CDR3 is 13 residues. In DNA form, the CDR3 reads TGTGCCAGCAGTTTGGGACGGTGGGGCATTCAGTACTTC. Its protein is CASSLGRWGIQYF.

The chain carries TRBV6-5 and TRBJ2-7; 9 nucleotides match TRBD1. With V trimmed by 4 bases and J by 6 bases, 10 bases remained unmatched. CDR1 and CDR2 (germline): MNHEY, SVGAGI. This CDR3 has 15 residues. DNA of the CDR3: TGTGCCAGCAGTTCCTCCGGGACAGGGCGGGGCGAGCAGTACTTC. This encodes CASSSSGTGRGEQYF.

The CDR3 spells CASSFDRGAEKLFF. The CDR3 region has the DNA TGTGCCAGCAGTTTCGACAGGGGAGCTGAAAAACTGTTTTTT. The rearrangement links TRBV6-2 or TRBV6-3 to TRBJ1-4, with 8 bases identical to TRBD1. The CDR3 is 14 residues long. Germline-derived CDR1 and CDR2 are MNHEY and SVGEGT. Trimming removed 4 bases from V and 7 bases from J; junction bases left unmatched: 5.

V and J are TRBV9 and TRBJ1-2; D is unresolved. V lost 0 bases, J lost 4 bases, and 13 bases lay in between. Germline V lookup: CDR1 SGDLS, CDR2 YYNGEE. This CDR3 is 15 amino acids long. The CDR3 bases are TGTGCCAGCAGCGTAGAAGTGAGTGGTCTCTATGGCTACACCTTC. It is translated as CASSVEVSGLYGYTF. The full variable domain, with the rest looked up from reference TRBV9 and TRBJ1-2, is DSGVTQTPKHLITATGQRVTLRCSPRSGDLSVYWYQQSLDQGLQFLIQYYNGEERAKGNILERFSAQQFPDLHSELNLSSLELGDSALYFCASSVEVSGLYGYTFGSGTRLTVV.

J is TRBJ1-2 and V is TRBV7-3; D remains ambiguous. Trimming took 5 bases from V and 0 from J, leaving 7 bases between them. There are 13 residues in the CDR3. Germline V gene sequence: CDR1 SGHTA, CDR2 FQGTGA. CDR3 bases: TGTGCCAGCAGCCAGTATCCTAACTATGGCTACACCTTC. Translating gives CASSQYPNYGYTF.

This clone came up a few times. The chain recombines TRBV5-4 with TRBJ2-3; TRBD2 aligns across 12 bases. CDR3 length: 15 residues. The V gene's germline CDR1 is SGHNT and CDR2 YYREEE (reference sequence). V lost 5 bases, J lost 3 bases, and 4 bases stayed unmatched. The CDR3 loop reads CASSPGLAGTDTQYF. CDR3 DNA: TGTGCCAGCAGTCCTGGACTAGCGGGAACAGATACGCAGTATTTT.

This clone appeared once. The J gene is TRBJ2-5, the V gene TRBV7-2; 7 bases line up with TRBD1. The V and J ends lost 6 bases and 3 bases, in that order; junction bases with no gene match: 10. Germline V CDR1 and CDR2: SGHTA, FQGNSA. The CDR3 spans 15 residues. The CDR3 DNA sequence: TGTGCCAGCAGTCCAACAGGGGCGGCTGAAGAGACCCAGTACTTC. Translated, it gives CASSPTGAAEETQYF.

The V call is TRBV19, the J call TRBJ1-1, with a weak D call TRBD1 (5 bases). Germline assignment: CDR1 LNHDA and CDR2 SQIVND (reference sequence). The CDR3 length is 12 residues. Trimming left V 5 bases short and J 10 bases short, with 14 bases between. CDR3 residues: CASSSLPGGAFF. CDR3 in DNA: TGTGCCAGTAGTTCATTGCCGGGGGGAGCTTTCTTT.

The V gene is TRBV6-1, the J gene TRBJ2-2; TRBD2 aligns across 13 bases. CDR1 is MNHNS, CDR2 SASEGT, per germline. CDR3 length: 17 residues. V gave up 2 bases and J gave up 1 base; unmatched junction bases: 1. CDR3 nucleotide sequence: TGTGCCAGCAGTGAACGACTAGCGGGGGGGAACACCGGGGAGCTGTTTTTT. The encoded protein is CASSERLAGGNTGELFF.

CDR3 amino acids: CASSAPGLANTDTQYF. The CDR3 coding sequence is TGTGCCAGCAGTGCGCCGGGACTAGCCAACACAGATACGCAGTATTTT. V usage is TRBV2 and J usage is TRBJ2-3; 9 bases fit TRBD2. This CDR3 contains 16 residues. The J segment lost 2 bases and the V segment lost 4 bases, leaving 7 bases of the junction unmatched. Germline values: CDR1 SNHLY, CDR2 FYNNEI.

This clone has only a few counts. The V gene is TRBV6-6, the J gene TRBJ1-1; TRBD1 agrees at 7 bases. Germline CDR1 MNHNY, CDR2 SVGAGI (reference sequence). V dropped 3 bases and J dropped 6; count of bases not matched to a gene: 7. This CDR3 is built from 14 residues. In DNA form, the CDR3 reads TGTGCCAGCAGTTATTCCACAGACAGGGCTGAAGCTTTCTTT. Its translation: CASSYSTDRAEAFF.

The V gene is TRBV21-1, the J gene TRBJ1-5. TRBV21-1 is a pseudogene. The CDR3 totals 12 residues. The CDR3 nucleotides read TGTGCCAGCAGCAAGAGGAATCAGCCCCAGCATTTT. It encodes CASSKRNQPQHF.

This clone was picked up a small number of times. This chain joins TRBV27 and TRBJ2-1; unclear D gene. Deletions cut 5 bases from V and 0 bases from J, with 14 bases between. The length of the CDR3 is 16 residues. CDR1 is MNHEY and CDR2 is SMNVEV in the germline V gene (reference sequence). CDR3 sequence reads: CASSPISPSSYNEQFF. The CDR3 DNA reads as TGTGCCAGCAGTCCCATCAGCCCGAGCTCCTACAATGAGCAGTTCTTC.

In its sample, this clone was seen a few times. The chain uses TRBV7-9 and TRBJ1-4; TRBD1 is a possible D gene (5 bases). The CDR3 sequence is 14 residues long. Trimming left V 2 bases short and J 6 bases short, with 10 bases between. Germline loops: CDR1 SEHNR, CDR2 FQNEAQ (reference sequence). The CDR3 region is CASSLKGVDEKLFF. CDR3 coding DNA: TGTGCCAGCAGCTTAAAAGGGGTGGATGAAAAACTGTTTTTT.

This CDR3 reads CASSKSGLVNTGELFF. The DNA of the CDR3 is TGTGCCAGCAGTAAATCGGGACTAGTAAACACCGGGGAGCTGTTTTTT. The rearrangement uses TRBV28 and TRBJ2-2; TRBD2 matches 8 bases. V shed 5 bases and J 2 bases; nucleotides not matched to a gene: 7. Germline V gene sequence: CDR1 MDHEN, CDR2 SYDVKM. CDR3 length: 16 amino acids.

The genes are TRBV10-3 and TRBJ2-3, with a weak D call TRBD2 (6 bases). V lost 11 bases and J lost 0, with 12 bases in between. CDR3 length equals 13 residues. From germline, CDR1 is ENHRY and CDR2 SYGVKD. In DNA, the CDR3 is TGTGCCGGGAGGACGGAGAGCACAGATACGCAGTATTTT. This sequence encodes CAGRTESTDTQYF.

The genes are TRBV20-1 and TRBJ2-7; D gene uncertain. Germline CDR1 DFQATT, CDR2 SNEGSKA (reference sequence). Trimming took off 2 bases at V and 3 bases at J, with 5 bases between the two ends. This CDR3 comprises 11 residues. The CDR3 spells CSARTNYEQYF. The CDR3 bases are TGCAGTGCTAGAACTAACTACGAGCAGTACTTC.

This chain uses TRBV24-1 with TRBJ2-6, with D perhaps TRBD1 or TRBD2 (6 bases each). The CDR3 has 17 amino acids. V lost 0 bases and J 1 base, leaving 9 bases between the germline ends. Germline V gives CDR1 KGHDR, CDR2 SFDVKD. CDR3 DNA: TGTGCCACCAGTGATTTGAAAGGGGGGTCTGGGGCCAACGTCCTGACTTTC. Its translation: CATSDLKGGSGANVLTF.

The chain uses TRBV5-4 and TRBJ2-7; tentative D call: TRBD1 (7 bases). V shed 0 bases and J shed 12 bases, with 13 bases lying between them. The V gene's germline CDR1 is SGHNT and CDR2 YYREEE (reference sequence). The CDR3 loop spans 12 amino acids. The DNA for the CDR3 is TGTGCCAGCAGCTTGGTGGGGGGACAGAGGTACTTC. Translating it yields CASSLVGGQRYF.